These T cell receptor beta chains were read from a single sample in a study of graft-versus-host responses after intestinal transplantation. TCRdb keeps only in-frame clones here, not all; method: immunoSEQ multiplex PCR. Of about 50,000 clones listed, 80% to 95% are singletons. For these receptors, no antigen is known. The sequencing here drew on unstimulated CD4+ T cells sorted from spleen or lymph node cells, taken before transplant. The source is a human donor who was the organ donor for an intestinal transplant. The CDR3 runs from the conserved cysteine through the conserved F or W. Each record gives: CDR3 DNA, CDR3 protein, D gene, clone size, CDR3 length, V gene, J gene. The D gene is left open where the match is weak. Size is stated for part of the rows, as once, few or many counts, or as a class when the clone is expanded.

cdr3_nt: TGTGCCAGCAGTGAACGGACTAGCGGCTACGAGCAGTACTTC
cdr3_aa: CASSERTSGYEQYF
d_call: TRBD2
clone_size: .
cdr3_length: 14
v_call: TRBV6-1
j_call: TRBJ2-7

cdr3_nt: TGTGCCAGCAGCTTACTACTAGCGGGCGGCGAGCAGTACTTC
cdr3_aa: CASSLLLAGGEQYF
d_call: TRBD2
clone_size: .
cdr3_length: 14
v_call: TRBV7-2
j_call: TRBJ2-7

cdr3_nt: TGTGCCAGCAGTTCACCGGGACAGGGAAAAAACATTCAGTACTTC
cdr3_aa: CASSSPGQGKNIQYF
d_call: TRBD1
clone_size: .
cdr3_length: 15
v_call: TRBV27
j_call: TRBJ2-4

cdr3_nt: TGTGCCAGCAGCTTTAGCGGGAGGGAGGCAGATACGCAGTATTTT
cdr3_aa: CASSFSGREADTQYF
d_call: TRBD2
clone_size: .
cdr3_length: 15
v_call: TRBV7-3
j_call: TRBJ2-3

cdr3_nt: TGTGCCAGTAGTGGCGGATCGACAGGGAATGATCGCGAGCAGTACTTC
cdr3_aa: CASSGGSTGNDREQYF
d_call: TRBD1
clone_size: .
cdr3_length: 16
v_call: TRBV19
j_call: TRBJ2-7

cdr3_nt: TGCAGCGTGGCGTGGGATGAGCAGTTCTTC
cdr3_aa: CSVAWDEQFF
d_call: .
clone_size: .
cdr3_length: 10
v_call: TRBV29-1
j_call: TRBJ2-1

cdr3_nt: TGTGCCAGCAGCTTTGCGACGAACACTGAAGCTTTCTTT
cdr3_aa: CASSFATNTEAFF
d_call: .
clone_size: .
cdr3_length: 13
v_call: TRBV7-2
j_call: TRBJ1-1

cdr3_nt: TGTGCCAGCAGCTTAGGCGGAATCTCTGGAAACACCATATATTTT
cdr3_aa: CASSLGGISGNTIYF
d_call: .
clone_size: .
cdr3_length: 15
v_call: TRBV7-9
j_call: TRBJ1-3

cdr3_nt: TGTGCCTGGAGTGTTAGTATCTCCGGAAACACCATATATTTT
cdr3_aa: CAWSVSISGNTIYF
d_call: .
clone_size: .
cdr3_length: 14
v_call: TRBV30
j_call: TRBJ1-3

cdr3_nt: TGTGCCAGCACCCGAGAAGAGACCCAGTACTTC
cdr3_aa: CASTREETQYF
d_call: .
clone_size: .
cdr3_length: 11
v_call: TRBV6-1
j_call: TRBJ2-5

cdr3_nt: TGTGCCAGCAGCTTAGACAACAATCAGCCCCAGCATTTT
cdr3_aa: CASSLDNNQPQHF
d_call: .
clone_size: once
cdr3_length: 13
v_call: TRBV7-6
j_call: TRBJ1-5

cdr3_nt: TGTGCCAGCAGCTTAGAGTGGGGGAGCTCCTACAATGAGCAGTTCTTC
cdr3_aa: CASSLEWGSSYNEQFF
d_call: .
clone_size: .
cdr3_length: 16
v_call: TRBV11-2
j_call: TRBJ2-1

cdr3_nt: TGTGCCAGCAGCGCGGACAGGGGAAGCAATCAGCCCCAGCATTTT
cdr3_aa: CASSADRGSNQPQHF
d_call: TRBD1
clone_size: once
cdr3_length: 15
v_call: TRBV9
j_call: TRBJ1-5

cdr3_nt: TGCGCCAGCGCTAGCGGGAGGGAATCCTACGAGCAGTACTTC
cdr3_aa: CASASGRESYEQYF
d_call: TRBD2
clone_size: .
cdr3_length: 14
v_call: TRBV10-1
j_call: TRBJ2-7

cdr3_nt: TGTGCCAGCAGCCCGGGACGGCTAGCGGGCGCTCCCTACGAGCAGTACTTC
cdr3_aa: CASSPGRLAGAPYEQYF
d_call: TRBD2
clone_size: .
cdr3_length: 17
v_call: TRBV14
j_call: TRBJ2-7

cdr3_nt: TGCAGTGCTAGAGCCCACAATGAGCAGTTCTTC
cdr3_aa: CSARAHNEQFF
d_call: .
clone_size: .
cdr3_length: 11
v_call: TRBV20-1
j_call: TRBJ2-1

cdr3_nt: TGTGCCAGCAGCCAAGATTTCTGGGGTAACACCATATATTTT
cdr3_aa: CASSQDFWGNTIYF
d_call: .
clone_size: once
cdr3_length: 14
v_call: TRBV14
j_call: TRBJ1-3

cdr3_nt: TGTGCCAGCAGTTTAACAAGGGGCGGCGAGCAGTACTTC
cdr3_aa: CASSLTRGGEQYF
d_call: .
clone_size: .
cdr3_length: 13
v_call: TRBV28
j_call: TRBJ2-7

cdr3_nt: TGTGCCAGCAGCCATTCTCCGGGACTAGCGGGACACTTATACGAGCAGTACTTC
cdr3_aa: CASSHSPGLAGHLYEQYF
d_call: TRBD2
clone_size: .
cdr3_length: 18
v_call: TRBV14
j_call: TRBJ2-7

cdr3_nt: TGTGCCAGTAGTATCTCTAGCGGGAGGACCCAAGAGACCCAGTACTTC
cdr3_aa: CASSISSGRTQETQYF
d_call: TRBD2
clone_size: .
cdr3_length: 16
v_call: TRBV19
j_call: TRBJ2-5

cdr3_nt: TGTGCCAGCTCACCACCCGGACAGGGGGGAAACGAGCAGTACTTC
cdr3_aa: CASSPPGQGGNEQYF
d_call: TRBD1
clone_size: .
cdr3_length: 15
v_call: TRBV18
j_call: TRBJ2-7

cdr3_nt: TGTGCCAGCAGACCCGGACAGGGCGACAGAGACACCATATATTTT
cdr3_aa: CASRPGQGDRDTIYF
d_call: TRBD1
clone_size: .
cdr3_length: 15
v_call: TRBV28
j_call: TRBJ1-3

cdr3_nt: TGTGCCAGCAGTGGCGCAGGGTATGGCTACACCTTC
cdr3_aa: CASSGAGYGYTF
d_call: .
clone_size: .
cdr3_length: 12
v_call: TRBV2
j_call: TRBJ1-2

cdr3_nt: TGTGCCAGCGGGACAGCTGAAAAACTGTTTTTT
cdr3_aa: CASGTAEKLFF
d_call: TRBD1
clone_size: .
cdr3_length: 11
v_call: TRBV6-1
j_call: TRBJ1-4

cdr3_nt: TGTGCCAGCGGACCTCTTGGGGGGAGAAGAACCCGGGAGACCCAGTACTTC
cdr3_aa: CASGPLGGRRTRETQYF
d_call: .
clone_size: once
cdr3_length: 17
v_call: TRBV7-2
j_call: TRBJ2-5

cdr3_nt: TGTGCCACCAGCGGTAAGACAGAGACGAACACTGAAGCTTTCTTT
cdr3_aa: CATSGKTETNTEAFF
d_call: .
clone_size: .
cdr3_length: 15
v_call: TRBV15
j_call: TRBJ1-1

cdr3_nt: TGTGCCAGCAGTAAACCTAGCAGCTCCTACAATGAGCAGTTCTTC
cdr3_aa: CASSKPSSSYNEQFF
d_call: .
clone_size: .
cdr3_length: 15
v_call: TRBV21-1
j_call: TRBJ2-1

cdr3_nt: TGTGCCAGCAGCCCACATGAAGAGGGCCTAAGGAATTCACCCCTCCACTTT
cdr3_aa: CASSPHEEGLRNSPLHF
d_call: .
clone_size: .
cdr3_length: 17
v_call: TRBV7-9
j_call: TRBJ1-6

cdr3_nt: TGCGCCAGCAGTGGCGTGGGAGCGGGAGGTACGGATGAGCAGTTCTTC
cdr3_aa: CASSGVGAGGTDEQFF
d_call: TRBD2
clone_size: once
cdr3_length: 16
v_call: TRBV5-1
j_call: TRBJ2-1

cdr3_nt: TGTGCCAGCAGCGCCATACCGGGACTATCCTACGAGCAGTACTTC
cdr3_aa: CASSAIPGLSYEQYF
d_call: TRBD2
clone_size: .
cdr3_length: 15
v_call: TRBV11-2
j_call: TRBJ2-7

cdr3_nt: TGTGCCAGCAGTTACGGGCAGGGGGGTCGCTACACCTTC
cdr3_aa: CASSYGQGGRYTF
d_call: TRBD1
clone_size: .
cdr3_length: 13
v_call: TRBV6-5
j_call: TRBJ1-2

cdr3_nt: TGTGCCAGCAGTTTCAGGTCCTACGAGCAGTACTTC
cdr3_aa: CASSFRSYEQYF
d_call: .
clone_size: .
cdr3_length: 12
v_call: TRBV28
j_call: TRBJ2-7

cdr3_nt: TGCGCCAGCAGCTTTAACCGCCAAGAGACCCAGTACTTC
cdr3_aa: CASSFNRQETQYF
d_call: .
clone_size: .
cdr3_length: 13
v_call: TRBV5-1
j_call: TRBJ2-5

cdr3_nt: TGTGCCAGCAGGGAAGGGACAGGGGTTTACAATGAGCAGTTCTTC
cdr3_aa: CASREGTGVYNEQFF
d_call: TRBD1
clone_size: .
cdr3_length: 15
v_call: TRBV25-1
j_call: TRBJ2-1

cdr3_nt: TGTGCCAGCAGCTTAGATTCCGGGGGACTAGCGGGGACGCAGTATTTT
cdr3_aa: CASSLDSGGLAGTQYF
d_call: TRBD2
clone_size: .
cdr3_length: 16
v_call: TRBV11-3
j_call: TRBJ2-3

cdr3_nt: TGCGCCAGCAGCCTCGGGGCGGCGCCCTACGAGCAGTACTTC
cdr3_aa: CASSLGAAPYEQYF
d_call: .
clone_size: .
cdr3_length: 14
v_call: TRBV4-1
j_call: TRBJ2-7

cdr3_nt: TGCAGCGTGCGGATAAGAGGAAACACCATATATTTT
cdr3_aa: CSVRIRGNTIYF
d_call: .
clone_size: .
cdr3_length: 12
v_call: TRBV29-1
j_call: TRBJ1-3

cdr3_nt: TGTGCCAGCAGTTACTCAAGGACAGGGGGTGGCAATGAGCAGTTCTTC
cdr3_aa: CASSYSRTGGGNEQFF
d_call: TRBD1
clone_size: .
cdr3_length: 16
v_call: TRBV6-6
j_call: TRBJ2-1

cdr3_nt: TGTGCCAGCAGCCAAGAGGTACTAGCGGGAGGAATGAGTGAGCAGTTCTTC
cdr3_aa: CASSQEVLAGGMSEQFF
d_call: TRBD2
clone_size: .
cdr3_length: 17
v_call: TRBV4-2
j_call: TRBJ2-1

cdr3_nt: TGTGCCAGCAGCCAAGATTCGGTTTTGGATAGACTGTTTTTT
cdr3_aa: CASSQDSVLDRLFF
d_call: .
clone_size: .
cdr3_length: 14
v_call: TRBV4-2
j_call: TRBJ1-4

cdr3_nt: TGTGCCAGCAGTCCCCGGCCGCGGGAGACCCAGTACTTC
cdr3_aa: CASSPRPRETQYF
d_call: .
clone_size: once
cdr3_length: 13
v_call: TRBV28
j_call: TRBJ2-5

cdr3_nt: TGTGCCAGTAGTATTGTGGGGGGAGAGACCCAGTACTTC
cdr3_aa: CASSIVGGETQYF
d_call: .
clone_size: .
cdr3_length: 13
v_call: TRBV19
j_call: TRBJ2-5

cdr3_nt: TGTGCCAGCAGCCGATCCGGGACTAGCGGGAGGGCCGGGCAGTACTTC
cdr3_aa: CASSRSGTSGRAGQYF
d_call: TRBD2
clone_size: .
cdr3_length: 16
v_call: TRBV5-4
j_call: TRBJ2-7

cdr3_nt: TGCAGCGTTGAAGACGGACTAGCGGGAGCCAATGAGCAGTTCTTC
cdr3_aa: CSVEDGLAGANEQFF
d_call: TRBD2
clone_size: .
cdr3_length: 15
v_call: TRBV29-1
j_call: TRBJ2-1

cdr3_nt: TGTGCCAGCAAGCAGGGATGGGGCAATCAGCCCCAGCATTTT
cdr3_aa: CASKQGWGNQPQHF
d_call: .
clone_size: .
cdr3_length: 14
v_call: TRBV6-5
j_call: TRBJ1-5

cdr3_nt: TGTGCCAGCAGCCCCGGACAGGGGGAAAAACTGTTTTTT
cdr3_aa: CASSPGQGEKLFF
d_call: TRBD1
clone_size: .
cdr3_length: 13
v_call: TRBV7-3
j_call: TRBJ1-4

cdr3_nt: TGTGCCAGCAGCGTAGACGGAGATACGCAGTATTTT
cdr3_aa: CASSVDGDTQYF
d_call: .
clone_size: .
cdr3_length: 12
v_call: TRBV9
j_call: TRBJ2-3

cdr3_nt: TGTGCCAGCAGTTATTTAGGACAGGGCCAAGAGACCCAGTACTTC
cdr3_aa: CASSYLGQGQETQYF
d_call: TRBD1
clone_size: few
cdr3_length: 15
v_call: TRBV6-5
j_call: TRBJ2-5

cdr3_nt: TGTGCCACCACTCCGGACAGGCTCGGGACAGCAAACAATGAGCAGTTCTTC
cdr3_aa: CATTPDRLGTANNEQFF
d_call: TRBD1
clone_size: .
cdr3_length: 17
v_call: TRBV15
j_call: TRBJ2-1

cdr3_nt: TGCGCCAGCAGCTTGGCAGCAACTAATGAAAAACTGTTTTTT
cdr3_aa: CASSLAATNEKLFF
d_call: .
clone_size: .
cdr3_length: 14
v_call: TRBV5-1
j_call: TRBJ1-4

cdr3_nt: TGCAGTGTGCCAGGAGCCTACGAGCAGTACTTC
cdr3_aa: CSVPGAYEQYF
d_call: .
clone_size: .
cdr3_length: 11
v_call: TRBV20-1
j_call: TRBJ2-7

cdr3_nt: TGTGCCAGCGGATTTGACAGTGAAGAGACCCAGTACTTC
cdr3_aa: CASGFDSEETQYF
d_call: .
clone_size: once
cdr3_length: 13
v_call: TRBV21-1
j_call: TRBJ2-5

cdr3_nt: TGTGCCAGCAGTTGGGGCAGAGCCAATCAGCCCCAGCATTTT
cdr3_aa: CASSWGRANQPQHF
d_call: .
clone_size: .
cdr3_length: 14
v_call: TRBV2
j_call: TRBJ1-5

cdr3_nt: TGTGCCAGCACTACACTAGATTCCTACGAGCAGTACTTC
cdr3_aa: CASTTLDSYEQYF
d_call: .
clone_size: .
cdr3_length: 13
v_call: TRBV28
j_call: TRBJ2-7

cdr3_nt: TGTGCCAGCAGTGAATGGGACAGGGGGCGTTCCTCCTACGAGCAGTACTTC
cdr3_aa: CASSEWDRGRSSYEQYF
d_call: TRBD1
clone_size: .
cdr3_length: 17
v_call: TRBV25-1
j_call: TRBJ2-7

cdr3_nt: TGTGCCAGTAGTATAGGACAGGGGAACACTGAAGCTTTCTTT
cdr3_aa: CASSIGQGNTEAFF
d_call: TRBD1
clone_size: few
cdr3_length: 14
v_call: TRBV19
j_call: TRBJ1-1

cdr3_nt: TGTGCCTGGGCCCAGGTGTGGAGTTCCTACAATGAGCAGTTCTTC
cdr3_aa: CAWAQVWSSYNEQFF
d_call: .
clone_size: .
cdr3_length: 15
v_call: TRBV30
j_call: TRBJ2-1

cdr3_nt: TGTGCCAGCAGCCGGGGGCTAGGGGACTATCCGTCGGTGGATACGCAGTATTTT
cdr3_aa: CASSRGLGDYPSVDTQYF
d_call: .
clone_size: .
cdr3_length: 18
v_call: TRBV5-4
j_call: TRBJ2-3

cdr3_nt: TGTGCCAGCAGCCATTCTAGGACAGGGGGAACACCCGGGCTGTTTTTT
cdr3_aa: CASSHSRTGGTPGLFF
d_call: TRBD1
clone_size: .
cdr3_length: 16
v_call: TRBV9
j_call: TRBJ2-2

cdr3_nt: TGCGCCAGCAGAGAGACAGGGGTGAGCTACAATGAGCAGTTCTTC
cdr3_aa: CASRETGVSYNEQFF
d_call: TRBD1
clone_size: .
cdr3_length: 15
v_call: TRBV4-1
j_call: TRBJ2-1